The rows below give T cell receptor beta chains drawn from one sample of a study of T cell clusters in autoimmune cytopenias. TCRdb re-called the multiplex PCR reads and shows each CDR3 protein once, DNA omitted. The table lists 10,000 to 15,000 distinct CDR3 sequences. This same sample was also part of a study on T cell repertoires in aging, cancer and after chemotherapy.

Material: peripheral blood. All receptors derive from a human donor in good health. Both conserved end residues are part of each CDR3. Fields, in order: clone size, J gene, V gene, CDR3 protein. Not all rows give a size; the values are once, few, many and, for expanded clones, a class.

>NA|TRBJ2-3|TRBV12-3/TRBV12-4
CASSFRSGGLTDTQYF
>NA|TRBJ2-3|TRBV10-3
CAISEQVSPKSGYTDTQYF
>NA|TRBJ1-5|TRBV12-3/TRBV12-4
CASSLKGARLPQHF
>NA|TRBJ2-7|TRBV11-3
CASSLSATTYEQYF
>NA|TRBJ2-1|TRBV7-2
CASSRQRQANNEQFF
>NA|TRBJ1-5|TRBV5-1
CASRLTGASNQPQHF
>NA|TRBJ1-5|TRBV19
CASTGTNRPNQPQHF
>NA|TRBJ1-4|TRBV27
CASSFRRGTGNEKLFF
>NA|TRBJ1-6|TRBV18
CASSRDREYSPLHF
>NA|TRBJ2-7|TRBV20-1
CSARDRGAATYEQYF
>NA|TRBJ1-1|TRBV12-3/TRBV12-4
CASSLGPTEAFF
>NA|TRBJ2-3|TRBV19
CASSTPLAGGTDTQYF
>NA|TRBJ2-2|TRBV7-2
CASTTPGTGGPGELFF
>NA|TRBJ2-1|TRBV30
CAWRGQGNNEQFF
>NA|TRBJ1-4|TRBV13
CASSYDREKLFF
>medium-sized|TRBJ2-1|TRBV29-1
CTGLEQGYEQFF
>NA|TRBJ2-3|TRBV6-5
CASSYSAFPLSTDTQYF
>NA|TRBJ2-3|TRBV13
CASSLRLGTDTQYF
>NA|TRBJ1-5|TRBV27
CASSPGARGNQPQHF
>medium-sized|TRBJ2-1|TRBV29-1
CSALPGRGYNEQFF
>NA|TRBJ2-2|TRBV13
CASSLNGGMDTGELFF
>NA|TRBJ1-3|TRBV6-1
CASSEWGSGGISGNTIYF
>NA|TRBJ1-1|TRBV18
CASSPRESTEAFF
>NA|TRBJ1-2|TRBV30
CAWSVGWGGKTGGYTF
>NA|TRBJ1-1|TRBV19
CASKAGGYFTEAFF
>medium-sized|TRBJ2-7|TRBV19
CASSTGDIAYEQYF
>NA|TRBJ2-6|TRBV5-4
CASSVGLSGANVLTF
>NA|TRBJ2-7|TRBV7-6
CASSLVGGQTNYEQYF
>NA|TRBJ2-1|TRBV18
CASSPGGMEDEQFF
>medium-sized|TRBJ2-1|TRBV19
CASRTGQAVNEQFF
>NA|TRBJ1-1|TRBV6-5
CASSSPALNTEAFF
>NA|TRBJ1-4|TRBV5-6
CASSLAWQGATNEKLFF
>NA|TRBJ2-3|TRBV6-2/TRBV6-3
CASSYLQMTDTQYF
>NA|TRBJ2-1|TRBV6-5
CASSYGGRIDEQFF
>NA|TRBJ2-7|TRBV7-9
CASSYRTGEQYF
>NA|TRBJ1-2|TRBV27
CASSLLPAYGYTF
>NA|TRBJ2-5|TRBV24-1
CATSDFRGGKETQYF
>NA|TRBJ2-1|TRBV6-5
CAISPGLDSNEQFF
>NA|TRBJ1-3|TRBV12-3/TRBV12-4
CASSSRGTGNTIYF
>large|TRBJ2-3|TRBV29-1
CSVGFGQTSTDTQYF
>NA|TRBJ2-3|TRBV12-3/TRBV12-4
CASSPTSGASTDTQYF
>NA|TRBJ2-7|TRBV6-6
CASSYGGANVNEQYF
>NA|TRBJ2-5|TRBV6-1
CASSDREWETQYF
>NA|TRBJ2-3|TRBV11-3
CASSPEDRVVDTQYF
>NA|TRBJ2-5|TRBV6-5
CASSSRILAGQETQYF
>NA|TRBJ1-2|TRBV6-6
CASSYPTGQGKSYTF
>NA|TRBJ2-7|TRBV6-1
CASSESSPYNEQFF
>NA|TRBJ2-3|TRBV5-4
CASSLLAGGGDTQYF
>NA|TRBJ1-4|TRBV10-3
CAIRAGTGDEKLFF
>NA|TRBJ2-5|TRBV19
CASSPDLARKETQYF
>NA|TRBJ1-5|TRBV11-3
CASSAMDSNQPQHF
>NA|TRBJ2-3|TRBV12-3/TRBV12-4
CASSLPHRGTDTQYF
>medium-sized|TRBJ2-7|TRBV27
CASSLSATGEQYF
>medium-sized|TRBJ2-2|TRBV11-3
CASSGRWGGSGELFF
>NA|TRBJ2-3|TRBV15
CATRAAGGSDTQYF
>NA|TRBJ1-2|TRBV11-1
CASSHQQDYGYTF
>NA|TRBJ2-7|TRBV7-6
CASSLTSGGSYEQYF
>NA|TRBJ2-1|TRBV11-1
CASSLALAGARNEQFF
>NA|TRBJ2-1|TRBV29-1
CSQGQGAYEQFF